This T cell receptor beta chain emerged from a study of CD8+CD57+ T cells in acquired aplastic anemia. Study background: Recorded DNA amounts for sorted CD4+ and CD8+ cells had an average of approximately 3.2 ug.

The CDR3 length is 14 residues. Germline assignment: CDR1 SGHRS and CDR2 YFSETQ. V lost 4 bases, J lost 12 bases, and 16 bases stayed unmatched. Genomic DNA was employed as the template in profiling TCR beta VDJ and CDR3. TCRdb re-analysed the reads in MiXCR, keeping a single row per CDR3 protein. The sample lists 150,000 to 200,000 distinct CDR3 sequences, about 50% occurring once. The sample holds many counts of this clonotype. CD8+CD57+ cell expansion had been shown by flow cytometry in patients chosen for sequencing. Every patient was diagnosed with severe acquired aplastic anemia. The sequence was collected from a human donor with aplastic anemia. The chain couples TRBV5-1 to TRBJ2-7, with 7 positions matching TRBD2. Input material: sorted CD4+, CD8+, or CD8+CD57+ T cells (not recorded which) from PBMCs. The CDR3 sequence: CASSPLSLSGERYF. In DNA, the CDR3 is TGCGCCAGCAGCCCCCTTTCCCTGAGCGGGGAGAGGTACTTC.